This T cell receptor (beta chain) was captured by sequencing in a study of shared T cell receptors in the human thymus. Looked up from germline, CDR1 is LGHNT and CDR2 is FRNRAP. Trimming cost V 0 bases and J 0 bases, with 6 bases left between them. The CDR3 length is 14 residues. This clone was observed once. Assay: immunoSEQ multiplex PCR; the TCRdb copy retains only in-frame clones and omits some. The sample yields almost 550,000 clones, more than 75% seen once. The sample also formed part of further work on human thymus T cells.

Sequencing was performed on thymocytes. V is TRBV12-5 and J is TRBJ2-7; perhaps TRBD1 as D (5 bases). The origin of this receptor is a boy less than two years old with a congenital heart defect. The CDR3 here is CASGLVDSSYEQYF. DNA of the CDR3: TGTGCTAGTGGTTTGGTAGACAGCTCCTACGAGCAGTACTTC.